The 29 T cell receptor beta chains below were found in one sample sequenced in a study of T cells in Graves' hyperthyroidism and ophthalmopathy. The investigators amplified TCR beta CDR3 regions from RNA transcripts. An initial round of RT-PCR targeting the TCR CDR3 relied on the HTBI primer set. TCRdb called the multiplex PCR reads again in MiXCR, with one record for every CDR3 protein. The profile covers about 400,000 distinct CDR3 sequences, with roughly an eighth appearing a single time and less than 6.5% taken by the ten largest. The sequenced sample consisted of blood. The receptors come from a woman aged 18-30 years with Graves' hyperthyroidism.

The chain couples TRBV7-2 to TRBJ2-7, with 7 bases lining up with TRBD1. The CDR3 is made up of 13 amino acids. Germline loops: CDR1 SGHTA, CDR2 FQGNSA. This chain's CDR3 is CATGRDRIYEQYF. CDR3 DNA: TGTGCTACGGGACGGGACAGAATCTACGAGCAGTACTTC.

This clonotype appeared many times. This sequence joins TRBV2 and TRBJ2-3; maybe TRBD2 (6 bases). V was pared by 8 bases and J by 1 base, with 13 bases between. CDR3 size: 14 residues. CDR1 and CDR2 from the germline V gene are SNHLY and FYNNEI. The CDR3 nucleotides read TGTGCCAGCCCCTACGCGGGACGCACAGATACGCAGTATTTT. Encoded protein: CASPYAGRTDTQYF. Using reference TRBV2 and TRBJ2-3 for the parts outside the CDR3, the full variable domain is EPEVTQTPSHQVTQMGQEVILRCVPISNHLYFYWYRQILGQKVEFLVSFYNNEISEKSEIFDDQFSVERPDGSNFTLKIRSTKLEDSAMYFCASPYAGRTDTQYFGPGTRLTVL.

The gene calls are TRBV7-2 and TRBJ1-5; D gene unclear. The CDR3 runs to 15 residues. The germline CDR1 and CDR2 sequences are SGHTA and FQGNSA. The germline V and J ends were trimmed by 2 bases and 1 base, with 9 bases remaining between them. CDR3 protein: CASSLNGKSNQPQHF. CDR3 nucleotides: TGTGCCAGCAGCTTAAATGGAAAAAGCAATCAGCCCCAGCATTTT.

The chain carries TRBV13 and TRBJ2-7; 7 bases map to TRBD2. CDR3 length: 15 residues. Germline V gene sequence: CDR1 PRHDT, CDR2 FYEKMQ (reference sequence). The V segment lost 1 base and the J segment 5 bases; nucleotides outside the gene matches: 8. The CDR3 region is CASSLAGTTAHEQYF. The CDR3 DNA follows: TGTGCCAGCAGCTTAGCAGGGACTACCGCCCACGAGCAGTACTTC. Based on the CDR3 plus reference TRBV13 and TRBJ2-7, the full variable domain is AAGVIQSPRHLIKEKRETATLKCYPIPRHDTVYWYQQGPGQDPQFLISFYEKMQSDKGSIPDRFSAQQFSDYHSELNMSSLELGDSALYFCASSLAGTTAHEQYFGPGTRLTVT.

The chain combines TRBV6-2 or TRBV6-3 with TRBJ2-3; D is perhaps TRBD2 (6 bases). This CDR3 spans 15 amino acids. V was trimmed by 0 bases and J by 2 bases, leaving 9 bases between them. CDR1 is MNHEY and CDR2 is SVGEGT in the germline V gene. CDR3 sequence reads: CASSYSRTNTDTQYF. CDR3 in DNA: TGTGCCAGCAGTTACTCGAGGACTAACACAGATACGCAGTATTTT.

This clonotype was seen ten or more times. The chain recombines TRBV6-1 with TRBJ1-5; 7 bases match TRBD1. CDR1 is MNHNS and CDR2 is SASEGT in the germline V gene. This CDR3 is built from 15 residues. J gave up 6 bases and V 6 bases, and 11 bases lay outside the gene matches. The CDR3 loop is CASRPATGSAQPQHF. Here the CDR3 DNA reads TGTGCCAGCAGGCCTGCGACAGGGTCTGCTCAGCCCCAGCATTTT.

The rearrangement joins TRBV19 to TRBJ1-5, with 8 bases aligning to TRBD1. This CDR3 has 15 amino acids. CDR1 LNHDA and CDR2 SQIVND come from the germline V gene (reference sequence). Trimming took 5 bases from V and 3 from J; bases not matched to a gene: 6. The CDR3 loop is CASSSTGDNNQPQHF. The CDR3 region has the DNA TGTGCCAGTAGTTCGACAGGGGACAACAATCAGCCCCAGCATTTT.

This clonotype has just a few counts. The chain is built from TRBV12-5 and TRBJ2-1; 8 bases align to TRBD2. Germline V gene data show CDR1 as LGHNT and CDR2 as FRNRAP. The CDR3 is 16 residues long. Trimming removed 0 bases from V and 8 bases from J; junction bases left unmatched: 9. This chain's CDR3 is CASGLVLSGGPDEQFF. The CDR3 bases are TGTGCTAGTGGTTTGGTATTGTCGGGAGGGCCGGATGAGCAGTTCTTC.

This clonotype was seen many times. The chain joins TRBV9 to TRBJ2-7; 13 bases are shared with TRBD2. V dropped 0 bases and J dropped 2; count of bases not matched to a gene: 2. Per the germline V gene, CDR1 is SGDLS and CDR2 is YYNGEE. The length of the CDR3 is 16 residues. The CDR3 nucleotides are TGTGCCAGCAGCGTAGGTACTAGCGGGAGGGCCTACGAGCAGTACTTC. It translates to CASSVGTSGRAYEQYF.

On this clonotype itself: This may come from a read error, since a much larger clone is one base off. This chain connects TRBV6-9 to TRBJ1-2; tentative D call: TRBD1 (5 bases). Trimming pared 4 bases from V and 4 bases from J, leaving 19 bases between. The germline V gene has CDR1 MNHGY and CDR2 SVAAGI. There are 16 residues in the CDR3. CDR3 in DNA: TGTGCCAGCAGTTCGTCAAGGGTTGGGGCGGGCTATGGCTACACCTTC. Its translation is CASSSSRVGAGYGYTF.

This clonotype was counted many times. This rearrangement joins TRBV20-1 to TRBJ2-5; TRBD2 matches at 8 bases. Trimming removed 6 bases from V and 9 bases from J; junction bases left unmatched: 12. Germline CDR1 DFQATT, CDR2 SNEGSKA (reference sequence). This CDR3 comprises 13 residues. The CDR3 region is CSATLAEGGSQYF. CDR3 coding DNA: TGCAGTGCCACACTAGCGGAGGGGGGGTCCCAGTACTTC.

This clonotype was counted at least ten times. This chain links TRBV28 with TRBJ2-3; TRBD2 agrees at 9 bases. The germline V gene encodes CDR1 MDHEN and CDR2 SYDVKM. This CDR3 region has 16 residues. Unmatched junction bases numbered 5, after V lost 4 bases and J lost 0 bases. The CDR3: CASSSPSGDSTDTQYF. CDR3 sequence (DNA): TGTGCCAGCAGTTCACCTAGCGGGGACAGCACAGATACGCAGTATTTT.

The chain is built from TRBV6-2 or TRBV6-3 and TRBJ2-2, with 8 nucleotides matching TRBD1. CDR1 is MNHEY, CDR2 SVGEGT, per germline. The CDR3 has 15 amino acids. The J segment lost 5 bases and the V segment lost 4 bases, leaving 6 bases of the junction unmatched. The CDR3 nucleotides read TGTGCCAGCAGTTTTCAAACAGGGGGAACCGGGGAGCTGTTTTTT. Protein: CASSFQTGGTGELFF.

The chain recombines TRBV29-1 with TRBJ2-1; 9 bases line up with TRBD2. The germline V gene encodes CDR1 SQVTM and CDR2 ANQGSEA. This CDR3 has 15 residues. With 4 bases clipped from V and 7 bases from J, the junction kept 11 bases outside the gene matches. The CDR3 reads CSVALSSGIINEQFF. As DNA, the CDR3 is TGCAGCGTTGCCCTGTCTAGCGGGATCATTAATGAGCAGTTCTTC.

The chain employs TRBV29-1 and TRBJ1-2; D gene unclear. The V end lost 6 bases, the J end lost 6 bases, and 14 bases lay between the germline ends. The germline V gene has CDR1 SQVTM and CDR2 ANQGSEA. The CDR3 sequence is 12 residues long. CDR3 nucleotide sequence: TGCAGCGTCGCCCGGGAAAGACATGGCTACACCTTC. It codes for CSVARERHGYTF.

This clonotype has a handful of counts. V gene TRBV9 combines with J gene TRBJ2-7, with TRBD1 identical over 8 bases. This CDR3 comprises 14 residues. Germline V lookup: CDR1 SGDLS, CDR2 YYNGEE. V was clipped by 0 bases and J by 6 bases; unmatched bases: 5. The CDR3, as DNA: TGTGCCAGCAGCGTAGGTGGAACAGGGGGCGAGCAGTACTTC. It yields the protein CASSVGGTGGEQYF.

Many counts were recorded for this clonotype. J is TRBJ2-2 and V is TRBV20-1; the match to TRBD2 covers 9 bases. V was clipped by 0 bases and J by 7 bases; unmatched bases: 12. Germline CDR1 and CDR2: DFQATT and SNEGSKA (reference sequence). This CDR3 contains 17 residues. This CDR3 is CSARDPAGGSPDGELFF. The DNA of the CDR3 is TGCAGTGCTAGAGATCCAGCGGGAGGTTCGCCGGACGGGGAGCTGTTTTTT.

V is TRBV5-1 and J is TRBJ2-3; D gene uncertain. The ends were cut back, 3 bases at V and 3 bases at J, with 8 bases in the middle. The germline CDR1 and CDR2 sequences are SGHRS and YFSETQ. The CDR3 has 13 amino acids. CDR3 nucleotide sequence: TGCGCCAGCAGCTCGGACGGAACAGATACGCAGTATTTT. Translated: CASSSDGTDTQYF. The full variable domain, its missing parts supplied by reference TRBV5-1 and TRBJ2-3, is KAGVTQTPRYLIKTRGQQVTLSCSPISGHRSVSWYQQTPGQGLQFLFEYFSETQRNKGNFPGRFSGRQFSNSRSEMNVSTLELGDSALYLCASSSDGTDTQYFGPGTRLTVL.

This clonotype was seen many times. J is TRBJ2-2 and V is TRBV2; 7 nucleotides agree with TRBD2. This CDR3 spans 13 amino acids. Germline V lookup: CDR1 SNHLY, CDR2 FYNNEI. V shed 7 bases, J shed 6 bases, and the junction held 5 bases outside the gene matches. Here the CDR3 reads CASTREGPGELFF. The DNA of the CDR3 is TGTGCCAGCACCAGGGAGGGTCCCGGGGAGCTGTTTTTT.

This clonotype was recorded many times. The CDR3 protein is CAWSYGTGLYEQYF. DNA for the CDR3: TGTGCCTGGAGTTACGGGACAGGGCTCTACGAGCAGTACTTC. J is TRBJ2-7 and V is TRBV30; 9 bases map to TRBD1. Germline loops: CDR1 GTSNPN, CDR2 SVGIG (reference sequence). The CDR3 sequence is 14 residues long. The trim removed 2 bases at V and 3 bases at J, leaving 5 bases unmatched.

There are a few counts of this clonotype. This chain links TRBV4-3 with TRBJ2-7, with TRBD1 matching over 11 bases. CDR1 and CDR2 from the germline V gene are LGHNA and YSLEER. V was clipped by 0 bases and J by 5 bases; unmatched bases: 6. This CDR3 has 16 residues. DNA for the CDR3: TGCGCCAGCAGCCAAGAGGAGGGACAGGGGGGCCACGAGCAGTACTTC. Translation: CASSQEEGQGGHEQYF.

The rearrangement links TRBV5-4 to TRBJ2-1; D assignment may be TRBD1 or TRBD2 (5 bases each). Trimming removed 0 bases from V and 8 bases from J, with 21 bases in between. This CDR3 has 17 amino acids. The germline V gene encodes CDR1 SGHNT and CDR2 YYREEE (reference sequence). The chain's CDR3 is CASSLDFGASYEDEQFF. The CDR3 region has the DNA TGTGCCAGCAGCTTGGATTTCGGGGCTAGCTATGAGGATGAGCAGTTCTTC. The whole variable domain, filled in from reference TRBV5-4 and TRBJ2-1, reads ETGVTQSPTHLIKTRGQQVTLRCSSQSGHNTVSWYQQALGQGPQFIFQYYREEENGRGNFPPRFSGLQFPNYSSELNVNALELDDSALYLCASSLDFGASYEDEQFFGPGTRLTVL.

In this sample, this clonotype turned up many times. The rearrangement joins TRBV9 to TRBJ2-2; 11 nucleotides align to TRBD1. Germline assignment: CDR1 SGDLS and CDR2 YYNGEE. The CDR3 contains 15 residues. The junction had 2 bases not matched to a gene; V was cut back by 0 bases and J by 7 bases. CDR3 loop: CASSVEDRGRGELFF. The DNA for the CDR3 is TGTGCCAGCAGCGTAGAGGACAGGGGGCGCGGGGAGCTGTTTTTT.

The chain carries TRBV6-5 and TRBJ1-2; the D gene is possibly TRBD1 (5 bases). The ends were cut back, 2 bases at V and 3 bases at J, with 10 bases in the middle. CDR1 MNHEY and CDR2 SVGAGI come from the germline V gene. There are 14 residues in the CDR3. CDR3 sequence: CASSYGGLDYGYTF. The CDR3 DNA reads as TGTGCCAGCAGTTACGGGGGTCTTGACTATGGCTACACCTTC.

The table lists this clonotype with many counts. J is TRBJ1-2 and V is TRBV7-2; D is unresolved. V was trimmed by 5 bases and J by 3 bases, leaving 13 bases between them. CDR3 length: 14 amino acids. Per germline, CDR1 SGHTA and CDR2 FQGNSA. The CDR3 DNA follows: TGTGCCAGCAGCCCCCGAGCGAGCTACTATGGCTACACCTTC. Its protein product is CASSPRASYYGYTF.

This clonotype has a count of ten or more. The chain links TRBV6-2 or TRBV6-3 to TRBJ2-1; 10 bases map to TRBD2. V trimming: 0 bases; J trimming: 7 bases; junction bases outside the gene matches: 6. Germline values: CDR1 MNHEY, CDR2 SVGEGT. This CDR3 contains 16 residues. The CDR3 protein is CASSYSRAGGKNEQFF. The CDR3 DNA reads TGTGCCAGCAGTTACTCAAGAGCGGGAGGGAAGAATGAGCAGTTCTTC.

This clonotype appeared many times. The chain recombines TRBV5-6 with TRBJ2-7, with 12 bases aligning to TRBD2. Germline V lookup: CDR1 SGHDT, CDR2 YYEEEE. V lost 4 bases to trimming and J lost 6 bases; unmatched junction nucleotides: 5. CDR3 length: 14 amino acids. CDR3 nucleotide sequence: TGTGCCAGCAGCCCGCCTAGCGGGAGGGCCGAGCAGTACTTC. Its translation is CASSPPSGRAEQYF.

This clonotype has a count of ten or more. The rearrangement joins TRBV12-3 or TRBV12-4 to TRBJ2-1, with D perhaps assigned TRBD1 or TRBD2 (6 bases each). This CDR3 spans 12 amino acids. The germline V and J ends were trimmed by 4 bases and 9 bases, with 10 bases remaining between them. The CDR3 nucleotides are TGTGCCAGCAGTTGGGGGGCGGGTGAGCAGTTCTTC. This gives the protein CASSWGAGEQFF.

This clonotype appeared a few times. The chain links TRBV5-6 to TRBJ1-2, with a weak D call TRBD1 (6 bases). Germline values: CDR1 SGHDT, CDR2 YYEEEE. V lost 2 bases and J 4 bases, leaving 12 bases between the germline ends. CDR3 size: 14 residues. The DNA of the CDR3 is TGTGCCAGCAGCTTTCCAGGGGAGGCCTATGGCTACACCTTC. Its translation is CASSFPGEAYGYTF.